The entry below gives a single T cell receptor (beta chain) sequence along with its context. TCRdb ran MiXCR on the RT-PCR reads and lists one entry per CDR3 protein. The data show about 400,000 distinct CDR3 sequences, with about a sixth seen just once and around 7.2% held by the top ten. This record comes from a study of patients and donors after allogeneic stem cell transplantation. The germline V gene has CDR1 SNHLY and CDR2 FYNNEI. The CDR3 has 12 amino acids. The V end was cut by 3 bases, the J end by 8 bases, with 7 bases between. Sequencing was carried out using blood, either unsorted or a sorted T cell fraction (not recorded which). The chain joins TRBV2 to TRBJ1-4; unclear D gene. The sequence came from a human donor who was either an allogeneic HSCT recipient or a stem cell or donor lymphocyte infusion donor (not recorded which). It is not recorded whose cells these are; they may come from a transplant donor. CDR3 sequence: CASSETREKLFF. DNA of the CDR3: TGTGCCAGCAGTGAGACAAGGGAAAAACTGTTTTTT.